This T cell receptor beta chain was captured by sequencing in a study of identical twins. Study-level findings and limits: Beta out-of-frame sequences showed weaker excess sharing between twins.

Notes on this clonotype: The antigen remains undetermined.

The CDR3 sequence is 15 residues long. Trimming removed 5 bases from V and 2 bases from J, with 14 bases in between. Germline assignment: CDR1 SGHDN and CDR2 FVKESK. TCRdb used MiXCR to reprocess the 5' RACE reads, holding one entry per CDR3 protein. The table shows 500,000 or so distinct CDR3 sequences, with approximately 15% occurring only once. The same data also contributed to another study, on yellow fever vaccine responses in identical twins.

V gene TRBV14 combines with J gene TRBJ2-3; possible D gene TRBD2, 5 bases. The sample comprised CD4+ T cells sorted from blood. This receptor was obtained from a woman aged 18-29 years in good health. CDR3 residues: CASSWRQRYTDTQYF. Written as DNA, the CDR3 is TGTGCCAGCAGCTGGCGGCAGCGGTACACAGATACGCAGTATTTT.